This TCR beta chain was obtained from a study of T cell repertoires in cytomegalovirus infection. From the reads, TCRdb called clonotypes with MiXCR, one entry per CDR3 protein. In the table there are roughly 45,000 distinct CDR3 sequences, 20% to 25% of which are singletons. This clonotype was observed at least ten times. Antigen: not known. The CDR3 loop spans 13 amino acids. The V and J ends lost 2 bases and 7 bases respectively, with 12 bases between them. Per the germline V gene, CDR1 is SGHTA and CDR2 is FQGNSA. This TCR was sampled from a human donor in good health (CMV status not recorded). Some clones in this sample may be carry-over from other donors' samples. What was sequenced was PBMCs, sequenced either directly or after in vitro stimulation (not recorded which). J is TRBJ2-7 and V is TRBV7-2; no clear D. The CDR3 coding sequence is TGTGCCAGCAGCTTATTCGAGGCCGGGGAGCAGTACTTC. Its translation is CASSLFEAGEQYF.